Described below is a single TCR beta chain sequence and its context. Its target is unknown. This entry belongs to a study of cytomegalovirus exposure and HLA in healthy donors. Study summary: A subsequent analysis reported that the 110 or so validation repertoires were produced on the same platform that had also been used for the roughly 700 first-cohort repertoires. Overall study findings and caveats: Usually a TCR sequence was rare, but some public TCRs were found in many donors. Accounts indicate the classifier identified cytomegalovirus status with strong specificity and sensitivity. Cytomegalovirus association was listed for about 170 TCR beta chains.

Libraries were prepared by immunoSEQ multiplex PCR; TCRdb keeps only in-frame clonotypes and omits some of them. The table lists about 150,000 clones, 70% to 85% of them singletons. The CDR3 is 16 amino acids. Germline V gene lookup returns CDR1 SGHRS and CDR2 YFSETQ. V trimming: 2 bases; J trimming: 7 bases; junction bases outside the gene matches: 10. The sequencing sample was made of PBMCs. The chain is built from TRBV5-1 and TRBJ2-1; the match to TRBD2 covers 9 bases. This TCR derives from a man under 40 in good health and CMV-seropositive. CDR3 loop: CASSFQSGRRINEQFF. CDR3 sequence (DNA): TGCGCCAGCAGCTTTCAGAGCGGGAGGAGGATAAATGAGCAGTTCTTC.